The following is a TCR beta chain sequence with its context. The sample comes from a study of regulatory T cells in long-lasting Graves disease. Through Arm-PCR of CDR3 regions and iRepertoire HTBI primers, TCR beta libraries were built. One entry per CDR3 protein, called by TCRdb with MiXCR from the multiplex PCR reads. Of 600,000 to 800,000 distinct CDR3 sequences detected, 25% to 35% appear once; the ten largest clones hold 40% to 50%. Specified time point: persistent/refractory GD, antithyroid drugs over 5 years with positive TRAb. The authors made the TCR library using RNA they extracted from PBMCs. The germline V gene encodes CDR1 SQVTM and CDR2 ANQGSEA. The CDR3 loop spans 13 amino acids. Trimming shortened V by 8 bases and J by 0 bases, and 13 bases separated the two germline ends.

J is TRBJ1-2 and V is TRBV29-1; weak D call: TRBD1 (5 bases). Here the sequenced sample was peripheral blood mononuclear cells (PBMCs), taken when the disease was refractory, from a patient treated with antithyroid drugs. The sequence derives from a female donor with Graves disease. In nucleotides, the CDR3 is TGCAGCACCCGGGACGGCACTAACTATGGCTACACCTTC. It specifies CSTRDGTNYGYTF.